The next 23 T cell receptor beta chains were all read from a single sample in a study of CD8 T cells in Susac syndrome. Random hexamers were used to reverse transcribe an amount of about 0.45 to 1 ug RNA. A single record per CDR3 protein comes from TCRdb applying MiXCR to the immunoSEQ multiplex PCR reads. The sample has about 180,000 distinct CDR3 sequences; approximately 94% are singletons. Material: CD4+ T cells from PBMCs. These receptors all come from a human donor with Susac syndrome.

The chain's CDR3 is CASSLQGSVSEQFF. The CDR3 region has the DNA TGTGCCAGCAGCTTACAGGGTAGCGTGAGTGAGCAGTTCTTC. The chain employs TRBV7-2 and TRBJ2-1; TRBD1 or TRBD2 may be the D gene (5 bases each). Germline V gives CDR1 SGHTA, CDR2 FQGNSA. The CDR3 consists of 14 residues. V lost 2 bases to trimming and J lost 9 bases, with 14 bases between them.

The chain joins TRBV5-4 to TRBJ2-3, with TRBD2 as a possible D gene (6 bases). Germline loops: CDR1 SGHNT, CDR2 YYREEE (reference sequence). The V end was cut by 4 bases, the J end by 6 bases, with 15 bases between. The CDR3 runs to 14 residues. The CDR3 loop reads CASSIGGSLDTQYF. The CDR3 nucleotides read TGTGCCAGCAGCATCGGGGGTTCCCTGGATACGCAGTATTTT.

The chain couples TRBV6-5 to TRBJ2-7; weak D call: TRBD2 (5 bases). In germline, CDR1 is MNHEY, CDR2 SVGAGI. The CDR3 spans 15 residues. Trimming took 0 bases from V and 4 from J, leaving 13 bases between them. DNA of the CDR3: TGTGCCAGCAGTTACTCCCTGAGGGAGTCGTACGAGCAGTACTTC. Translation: CASSYSLRESYEQYF.

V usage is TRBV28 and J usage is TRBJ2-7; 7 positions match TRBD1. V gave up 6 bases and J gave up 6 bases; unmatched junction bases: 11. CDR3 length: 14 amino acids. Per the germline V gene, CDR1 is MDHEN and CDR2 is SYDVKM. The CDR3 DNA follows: TGTGCCAGCAGCCCATCGACAGGGATAAGCGAGCAGTACTTC. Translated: CASSPSTGISEQYF.

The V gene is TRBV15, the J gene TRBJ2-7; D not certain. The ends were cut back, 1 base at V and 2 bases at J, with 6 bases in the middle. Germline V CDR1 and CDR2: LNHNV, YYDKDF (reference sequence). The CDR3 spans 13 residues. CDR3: CATSRGATYEQYF. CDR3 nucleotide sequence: TGTGCCACCAGCAGAGGGGCGACCTACGAGCAGTACTTC.

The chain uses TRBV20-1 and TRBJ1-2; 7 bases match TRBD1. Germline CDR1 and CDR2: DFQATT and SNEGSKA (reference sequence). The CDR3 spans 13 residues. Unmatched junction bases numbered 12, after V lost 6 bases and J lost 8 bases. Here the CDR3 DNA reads TGCAGTGCCAGGGACAGACTTTCGGGCGGCTACACCTTC. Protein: CSARDRLSGGYTF.

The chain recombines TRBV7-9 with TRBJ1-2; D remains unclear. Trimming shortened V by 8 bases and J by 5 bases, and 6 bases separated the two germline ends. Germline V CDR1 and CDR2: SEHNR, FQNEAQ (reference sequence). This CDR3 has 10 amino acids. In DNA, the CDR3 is TGTGCCAGCGGAGGGTATGGCTACACCTTC. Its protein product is CASGGYGYTF.

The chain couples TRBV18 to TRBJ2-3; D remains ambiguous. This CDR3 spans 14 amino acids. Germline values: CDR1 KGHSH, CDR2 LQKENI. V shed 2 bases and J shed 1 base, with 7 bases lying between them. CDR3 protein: CASSPSARTDTQYF. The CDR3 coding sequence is TGTGCCAGCTCACCATCCGCCCGCACAGATACGCAGTATTTT.

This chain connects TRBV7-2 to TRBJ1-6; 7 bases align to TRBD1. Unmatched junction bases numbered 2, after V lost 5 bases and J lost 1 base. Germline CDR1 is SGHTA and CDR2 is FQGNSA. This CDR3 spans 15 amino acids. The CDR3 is CASSTRGSYNSPLHF. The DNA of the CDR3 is TGTGCCAGCAGCACCAGGGGGTCCTATAATTCACCCCTCCACTTT. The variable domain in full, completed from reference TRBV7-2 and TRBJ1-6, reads GAGVSQSPSNKVTEKGKDVELRCDPISGHTALYWYRQSLGQGLEFLIYFQGNSAPDKSGLPSDRFSAERTGGSVSTLTIQRTQQEDSAVYLCASSTRGSYNSPLHFGNGTRLTVT.

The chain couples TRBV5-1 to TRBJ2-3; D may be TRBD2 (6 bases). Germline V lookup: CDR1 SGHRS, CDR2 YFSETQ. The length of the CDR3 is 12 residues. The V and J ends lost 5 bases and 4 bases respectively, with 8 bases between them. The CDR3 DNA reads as TGCGCCAGCAGTAGCGGAGCAGATACGCAGTATTTT. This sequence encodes CASSSGADTQYF.

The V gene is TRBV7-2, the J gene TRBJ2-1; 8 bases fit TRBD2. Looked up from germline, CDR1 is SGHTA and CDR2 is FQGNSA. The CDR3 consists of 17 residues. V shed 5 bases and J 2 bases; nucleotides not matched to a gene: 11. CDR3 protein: CASSPPGRGWAYNEQFF. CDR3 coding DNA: TGTGCCAGCAGCCCCCCCGGGAGGGGTTGGGCCTACAATGAGCAGTTCTTC. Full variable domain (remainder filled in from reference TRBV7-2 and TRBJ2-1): GAGVSQSPSNKVTEKGKDVELRCDPISGHTALYWYRQSLGQGLEFLIYFQGNSAPDKSGLPSDRFSAERTGGSVSTLTIQRTQQEDSAVYLCASSPPGRGWAYNEQFFGPGTRLTVL.

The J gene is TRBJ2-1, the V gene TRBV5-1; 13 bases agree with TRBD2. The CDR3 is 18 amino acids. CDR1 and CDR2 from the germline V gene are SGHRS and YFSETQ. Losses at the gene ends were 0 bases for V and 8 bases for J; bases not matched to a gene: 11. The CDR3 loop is CASSLGTSGGGIRDEQFF. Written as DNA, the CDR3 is TGCGCCAGCAGCTTGGGGACTAGCGGGGGCGGGATTCGGGATGAGCAGTTCTTC. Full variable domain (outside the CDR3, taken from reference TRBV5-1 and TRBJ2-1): KAGVTQTPRYLIKTRGQQVTLSCSPISGHRSVSWYQQTPGQGLQFLFEYFSETQRNKGNFPGRFSGRQFSNSRSEMNVSTLELGDSALYLCASSLGTSGGGIRDEQFFGPGTRLTVL.

CDR3 sequence (DNA): TGTGCCAGCAGCCAAGGGACTGGGTACACAGATACGCAGTATTTT. Its translation: CASSQGTGYTDTQYF. This chain joins TRBV4-2 and TRBJ2-3; TRBD2 might be the D (5 bases). The CDR3 length is 15 residues. Trimming pared 1 base from V and 2 bases from J, leaving 10 bases between. From germline, CDR1 is LGHNA and CDR2 YNFKEQ.

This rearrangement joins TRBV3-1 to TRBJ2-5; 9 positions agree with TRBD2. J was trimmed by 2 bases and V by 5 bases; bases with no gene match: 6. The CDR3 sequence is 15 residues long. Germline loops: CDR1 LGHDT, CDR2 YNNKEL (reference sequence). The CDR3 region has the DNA TGTGCCAGCAGCAGGACTAGCGCTCCGCAAGAGACCCAGTACTTC. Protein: CASSRTSAPQETQYF.

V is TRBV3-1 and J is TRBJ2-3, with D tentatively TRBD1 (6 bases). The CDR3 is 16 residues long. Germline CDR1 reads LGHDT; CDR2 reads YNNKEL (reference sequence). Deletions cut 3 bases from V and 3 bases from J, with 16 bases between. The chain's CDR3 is CASSQDSYQRTDTQYF. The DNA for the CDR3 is TGTGCCAGCAGCCAGGACAGTTATCAAAGAACAGATACGCAGTATTTT.

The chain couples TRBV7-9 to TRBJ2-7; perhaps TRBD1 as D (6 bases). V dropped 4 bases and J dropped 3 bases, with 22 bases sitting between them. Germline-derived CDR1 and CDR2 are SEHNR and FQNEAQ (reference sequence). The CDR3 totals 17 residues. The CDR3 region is CASSSLRGQGRFYEQYF. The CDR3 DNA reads TGTGCCAGCAGCTCCCTCAGGGGCCAGGGACGGTTCTACGAGCAGTACTTC.

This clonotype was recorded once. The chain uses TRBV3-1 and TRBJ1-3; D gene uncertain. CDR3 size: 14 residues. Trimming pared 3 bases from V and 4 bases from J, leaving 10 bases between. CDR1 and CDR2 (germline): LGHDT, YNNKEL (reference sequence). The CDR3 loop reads CASSHRFSGNTIYF. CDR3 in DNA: TGTGCCAGCAGCCACAGGTTTTCCGGAAACACCATATATTTT.

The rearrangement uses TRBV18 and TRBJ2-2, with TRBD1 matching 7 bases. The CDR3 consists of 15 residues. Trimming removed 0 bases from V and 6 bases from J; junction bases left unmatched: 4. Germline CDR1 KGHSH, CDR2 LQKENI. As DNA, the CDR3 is TGTGCCAGCTCACCACCGACAGGGCGTGCCGGGGAGCTGTTTTTT. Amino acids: CASSPPTGRAGELFF.

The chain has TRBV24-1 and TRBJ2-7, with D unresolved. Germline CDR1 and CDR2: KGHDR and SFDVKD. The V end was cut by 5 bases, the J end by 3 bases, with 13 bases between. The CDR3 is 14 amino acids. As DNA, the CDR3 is TGTGCCACCAGTGGGCATAAAGGATTCTACGAGCAGTACTTC. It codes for CATSGHKGFYEQYF.

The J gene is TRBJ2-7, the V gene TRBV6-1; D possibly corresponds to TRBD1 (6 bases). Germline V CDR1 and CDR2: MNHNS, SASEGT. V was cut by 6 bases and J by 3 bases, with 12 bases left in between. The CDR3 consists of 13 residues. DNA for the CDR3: TGTGCCAGCAGACGGAACAGGGACTACGAGCAGTACTTC. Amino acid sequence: CASRRNRDYEQYF.

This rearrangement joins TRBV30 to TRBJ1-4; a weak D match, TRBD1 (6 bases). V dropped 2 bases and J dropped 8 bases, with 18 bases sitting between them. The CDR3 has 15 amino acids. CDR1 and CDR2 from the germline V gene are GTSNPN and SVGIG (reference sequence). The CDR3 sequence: CAWSLPQLTGEKLFF. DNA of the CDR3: TGTGCCTGGAGTTTACCTCAATTGACAGGCGAAAAACTGTTTTTT.

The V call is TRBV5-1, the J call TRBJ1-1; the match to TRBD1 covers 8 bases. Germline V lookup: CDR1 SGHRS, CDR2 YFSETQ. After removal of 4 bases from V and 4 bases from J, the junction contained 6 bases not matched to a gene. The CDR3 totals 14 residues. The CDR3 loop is CASSIGQGPTEAFF. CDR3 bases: TGCGCCAGCAGCATAGGACAGGGTCCCACTGAAGCTTTCTTT.

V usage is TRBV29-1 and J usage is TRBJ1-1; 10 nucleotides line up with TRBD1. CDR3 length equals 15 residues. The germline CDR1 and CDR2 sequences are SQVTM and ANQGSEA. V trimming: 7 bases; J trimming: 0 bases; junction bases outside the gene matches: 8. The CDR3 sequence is CSGGDRGHMNTEAFF. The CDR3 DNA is TGCAGCGGGGGTGACAGGGGGCACATGAACACTGAAGCTTTCTTT.